The 9 T cell receptor beta chains reported below all come from one sample, sequenced in a study of T cells in Graves' hyperthyroidism and ophthalmopathy. The CDR3 regions of TCR beta were amplified from RNA transcripts. The HTBI primer set served for first-round RT-PCR of the TCR CDR3. A single record per CDR3 protein comes from TCRdb applying MiXCR to the multiplex PCR reads. Of 300,000 to 450,000 distinct CDR3 sequences listed, 25% are singletons. Sequenced: blood. These receptors came from a man over 45 with Graves' hyperthyroidism.

This chain connects TRBV9 to TRBJ2-5; 12 bases fit TRBD1. Per the germline V gene, CDR1 is SGDLS and CDR2 is YYNGEE. The V gene end was trimmed by 2 bases and the J gene end by 1 base; junction bases not matched to a gene: 6. The CDR3 loop spans 17 amino acids. For the CDR3, the DNA is TGTGCCAGCAGCGTCGGGACAGGGGGCCGACCCCAAGAGACCCAGTACTTC. As protein: CASSVGTGGRPQETQYF.

This clonotype was counted many times. The chain joins TRBV11-2 to TRBJ2-5; TRBD2 agrees at 8 bases. The CDR3 spans 16 residues. Germline CDR1 is SGHAT and CDR2 is FQNNGV. The junction had 13 bases not matched to a gene; V was cut back by 5 bases and J by 5 bases. CDR3 nucleotides: TGTGCCAGCAGCCCTGCCCAGAGGAGCGGGGGTGAGACCCAGTACTTC. Translating it yields CASSPAQRSGGETQYF.

The table lists this clonotype with a few counts. The rearrangement links TRBV20-1 to TRBJ2-1; D is uncertain. Germline CDR1 DFQATT, CDR2 SNEGSKA (reference sequence). CDR3 length: 12 residues. CDR3 nucleotide sequence: TGCAGCCCTAGGGTATACAACAATGAGCAGTTCTTC. It codes for CSPRVYNNEQFF.

This chain joins TRBV27 and TRBJ1-5; D is unclear. CDR1 is MNHEY, CDR2 SMNVEV, per germline (reference sequence). Trimming stripped 5 bases from V and 0 bases from J, with 8 bases between. This CDR3 is built from 14 residues. CDR3 coding DNA: TGTGCCAGCAGTAGCAGTAATAGCAATCAGCCCCAGCATTTT. Translating gives CASSSSNSNQPQHF.

This chain links TRBV27 with TRBJ2-1, with 8 positions matching TRBD2. Germline trimming cut 3 bases from V and 5 bases from J; bases unmatched to any gene: 6. Germline CDR1 reads MNHEY; CDR2 reads SMNVEV (reference sequence). CDR3 size: 15 residues. The CDR3 region is CASSFLERGNNEQFF. CDR3 DNA sequence: TGTGCCAGCAGTTTTTTGGAGCGGGGGAACAATGAGCAGTTCTTC.

Notes on this clonotype: Being one base from a much bigger clone, this may be a read error. This chain joins TRBV7-2 and TRBJ2-7, with a tentative D call TRBD1 (5 bases). This CDR3 spans 15 amino acids. Germline CDR1 SGHTA, CDR2 FQGNSA. CDR3 sequence reads: CASSPSGSPEDERYF. The CDR3 region has the DNA TGTGCCAGCAGCCCGTCAGGGTCCCCAGAGGACGAGCGGTACTTC.

The CDR3 protein is CASSVGTGVNTEAFF. CDR3 coding DNA: TGTGCCAGCAGCGTTGGGACAGGGGTGAACACTGAAGCTTTCTTT. The chain employs TRBV5-4 and TRBJ1-1, with 10 bases matching TRBD1. Trimming cost V 4 bases and J 0 bases; bases outside gene matches: 3. Per the germline V gene, CDR1 is SGHNT and CDR2 is YYREEE (reference sequence). The CDR3 is 15 amino acids.

The chain has TRBV4-2 and TRBJ1-1; tentative D call: TRBD1 (5 bases). The V and J ends lost 0 bases and 2 bases respectively, with 13 bases between them. The CDR3 is 16 amino acids. Germline CDR1 is LGHNA and CDR2 is YNFKEQ. In nucleotides, the CDR3 is TGTGCCAGCAGCCAAGAAGGGGCGCGGACAAACACTGAAGCTTTCTTT. Protein: CASSQEGARTNTEAFF.

The CDR3 nucleotides read TGCGCCACATGGACTAGCATGGGCCCCTACAATGAGCAGTTCTTC. Translation gives CATWTSMGPYNEQFF. J is TRBJ2-1 and V is TRBV10-2; the match to TRBD2 covers 8 bases. J was trimmed by 2 bases and V by 10 bases; bases with no gene match: 10. The CDR3 totals 15 residues. Germline V gene sequence: CDR1 WSHSY, CDR2 SAAADI.